A single sample is the source of the 23 T cell receptor beta chains below, sequenced in a study of shared clonotypes between healthy human individuals. Some clones are missing from TCRdb's copy, which holds only in-frame ones; the method was immunoSEQ multiplex PCR. In the table there are 2.5 million or so clones, about 92% of which are singletons. Sequenced sample: naive CD4+ T cells sorted from blood. The subset denotes: CD45RA+ positively selected. These receptors all stem from a man in his late teens or twenties in good health.

The chain employs TRBV10-1 and TRBJ1-3, with a possible D match to TRBD1 (6 bases). Germline CDR1 WNHNN, CDR2 SYGVQD (reference sequence). CDR3 length: 13 amino acids. Trimming shortened V by 9 bases and J by 2 bases, and 11 bases separated the two germline ends. DNA for the CDR3: TGCGCCAGTCAACAGGGACCTGGAAACACCATATATTTT. Its protein is CASQQGPGNTIYF.

The chain employs TRBV5-4 and TRBJ2-5; tentatively, D is TRBD2 (7 bases). The CDR3 has 16 amino acids. Trimming pared 4 bases from V and 1 base from J, leaving 17 bases between. The germline gives CDR1 SGHNT, CDR2 YYREEE (reference sequence). The DNA for the CDR3 is TGTGCCAGCAGCCCCCGAGGGGGGGCCCTCCAAGAGACCCAGTACTTC. Translating gives CASSPRGGALQETQYF.

The rearrangement links TRBV19 to TRBJ2-5, with 9 positions matching TRBD2. CDR3 size: 17 residues. In germline, CDR1 is LNHDA, CDR2 SQIVND (reference sequence). V was pared by 5 bases and J by 3 bases, with 13 bases of the junction left unmatched. The CDR3 reads CASSRGGGAGGEETQYF. DNA of the CDR3: TGTGCCAGTAGTCGTGGAGGGGGAGCGGGGGGCGAAGAGACCCAGTACTTC.

This sequence joins TRBV9 and TRBJ2-3; D is perhaps TRBD2 (5 bases). CDR3 length equals 14 residues. V was cut by 4 bases and J by 6 bases, with 15 bases left in between. Germline V gene lookup returns CDR1 SGDLS and CDR2 YYNGEE. The CDR3: CASSLSSSLDTQYF. The CDR3 DNA reads as TGTGCCAGCAGCCTCTCCTCTAGCTTGGATACGCAGTATTTT.

The chain joins TRBV2 to TRBJ1-1, with D perhaps TRBD1 (5 bases). In germline, CDR1 is SNHLY, CDR2 FYNNEI. The CDR3 length is 16 residues. Trimming stripped 1 base from V and 3 bases from J, with 15 bases between. CDR3 coding DNA: TGTGCCAGCAGTGAAGGCTCAGGGAGATTGGACACTGAAGCTTTCTTT. Translated: CASSEGSGRLDTEAFF.

This chain joins TRBV30 and TRBJ2-1; D is unresolved. This CDR3 is built from 12 residues. Germline V gene lookup returns CDR1 GTSNPN and CDR2 SVGIG (reference sequence). Trimming pared 0 bases from V and 7 bases from J, leaving 7 bases between. CDR3 region: CAWSVNGNEQFF. The CDR3 DNA reads TGTGCCTGGAGTGTAAACGGTAATGAGCAGTTCTTC.

V usage is TRBV6-6 and J usage is TRBJ2-7; TRBD1 aligns across 8 bases. Germline CDR1 MNHNY, CDR2 SVGAGI (reference sequence). Unmatched junction bases numbered 9, after V lost 6 bases and J lost 5 bases. CDR3 length: 14 residues. The CDR3: CASRLAGGLNEQYF. The CDR3 DNA reads TGTGCCAGCAGGTTGGCAGGGGGCCTTAACGAGCAGTACTTC.

The V call is TRBV10-3, the J call TRBJ2-3; 13 nucleotides match TRBD2. After removal of 5 bases from V and 0 bases from J, the junction contained 8 bases not matched to a gene. Germline loops: CDR1 ENHRY, CDR2 SYGVKD. This CDR3 contains 18 residues. CDR3 sequence: CAISTGTSGNPSTDTQYF. CDR3 DNA: TGTGCCATCAGTACCGGGACTAGCGGGAATCCTAGCACAGATACGCAGTATTTT.

This clone showed up just a few times. V is TRBV9 and J is TRBJ1-2; 7 nucleotides match TRBD1. Germline CDR1 reads SGDLS; CDR2 reads YYNGEE. Trimming cost V 3 bases and J 0 bases; bases outside gene matches: 2. The CDR3 spans 14 residues. For the CDR3, the DNA is TGTGCCAGCAGCGGAGGGACAGCTAACTATGGCTACACCTTC. This translates into CASSGGTANYGYTF.

The V gene is TRBV11-2, the J gene TRBJ2-5, with 10 bases fitting TRBD2. Germline CDR1 and CDR2: SGHAT and FQNNGV. This CDR3 contains 16 residues. V shed 0 bases, J shed 6 bases, and the junction held 7 bases outside the gene matches. The CDR3 spells CASSLDRASGSKTQYF. As DNA, the CDR3 is TGTGCCAGCAGCTTAGATCGTGCTAGCGGGAGTAAGACCCAGTACTTC. Full variable domain (rest looked up from reference TRBV11-2 and TRBJ2-5): EAGVAQSPRYKIIEKRQSVAFWCNPISGHATLYWYQQILGQGPKLLIQFQNNGVVDDSQLPKDRFSAERLKGVDSTLKIQPAKLEDSAVYLCASSLDRASGSKTQYFGPGTRLLVL.

V and J are TRBV27 and TRBJ2-3; D tentatively reads TRBD1 or TRBD2 (5 bases each). Germline values: CDR1 MNHEY, CDR2 SMNVEV (reference sequence). The V end lost 5 bases, the J end lost 0 bases, and 12 bases lay between the germline ends. The length of the CDR3 is 15 residues. As DNA, the CDR3 is TGTGCCAGCAGTCCGGGACGGTCTAGCACAGATACGCAGTATTTT. Translating it yields CASSPGRSSTDTQYF.

A word on this clone: The sample has other DNA sequences that encode this CDR3 too. The gene calls are TRBV10-3 and TRBJ2-5; D call uncertain. The CDR3 extends over 13 amino acids. CDR1 is ENHRY, CDR2 SYGVKD, per germline. Between the trimmed V and J ends, which lost 3 bases and 2 bases, there was a span of 7 bases. The CDR3 is CAISDGLQETQYF. The CDR3 DNA reads TGTGCCATCAGTGATGGCCTACAAGAGACCCAGTACTTC.

This clone has only one observation. V is TRBV7-2 and J is TRBJ1-2; 9 bases are shared with TRBD1. The CDR3 extends over 13 amino acids. Germline V gene lookup returns CDR1 SGHTA and CDR2 FQGNSA. After removal of 5 bases from V and 7 bases from J, the junction contained 5 bases not matched to a gene. The CDR3 DNA reads as TGTGCCAGCAGCCTGGACAGGGGAGGTGGCTACACCTTC. Translated: CASSLDRGGGYTF.

The chain links TRBV19 to TRBJ1-1, with D unclear. CDR3 length equals 16 residues. The V gene's germline CDR1 is LNHDA and CDR2 SQIVND (reference sequence). Deletions cut 4 bases from V and 4 bases from J, with 19 bases between. CDR3 amino acids: CASSTADTIRSTEAFF. CDR3 coding DNA: TGTGCCAGTAGTACCGCGGATACGATAAGGTCCACTGAAGCTTTCTTT.

This rearrangement joins TRBV18 to TRBJ2-7, with 7 bases identical to TRBD1. The CDR3 is 15 amino acids. Germline V gene sequence: CDR1 KGHSH, CDR2 LQKENI. Trimming at V came to 2 bases and at J to 2 bases, leaving 6 bases not matched to a gene. The CDR3 bases are TGTGCCAGCTCACCAGGACAGGCGGACACCTACGAGCAGTACTTC. It translates to CASSPGQADTYEQYF.

The chain employs TRBV2 and TRBJ1-6; D gene uncertain. This CDR3 has 13 amino acids. Trimming pared 1 base from V and 9 bases from J, leaving 7 bases between. Germline V gives CDR1 SNHLY, CDR2 FYNNEI. Here the CDR3 reads CASSEELGSPLHF. The CDR3 DNA is TGTGCCAGCAGTGAAGAGTTGGGTTCACCCCTCCACTTT.

The rearrangement links TRBV6-1 to TRBJ2-7; D may be TRBD2 (6 bases). Trimming cost V 0 bases and J 12 bases, with 12 bases left between them. The CDR3 consists of 12 residues. The germline gives CDR1 MNHNS, CDR2 SASEGT. The CDR3 reads CASSEAAGLMYF. The CDR3 DNA reads TGTGCCAGCAGTGAAGCGGCGGGACTGATGTACTTC.

This chain connects TRBV5-5 to TRBJ1-3, with a tentative D call TRBD1 (5 bases). CDR3 length: 13 amino acids. The V gene lost 5 bases and the J gene lost 7 bases, with 13 bases spanning the gap. Germline V gene sequence: CDR1 SGHKS, CDR2 YYEKEE (reference sequence). CDR3 sequence (DNA): TGTGCCAGCAGTTCAGACAGCCCGAACACCATATATTTT. It translates to CASSSDSPNTIYF.

This chain links TRBV10-3 with TRBJ2-3, with 7 bases fitting TRBD2. CDR3 length equals 14 residues. CDR1 and CDR2 (germline): ENHRY, SYGVKD. V shed 2 bases, J shed 8 bases, and the junction held 7 bases outside the gene matches. The CDR3 DNA sequence: TGTGCCATCAGTGAGATGGCGGGAGCGATTACGCAGTATTTT. Encoded protein: CAISEMAGAITQYF.

The chain links TRBV2 to TRBJ2-1; D not certain. The CDR3 is 14 amino acids. Germline values: CDR1 SNHLY, CDR2 FYNNEI. The germline V and J ends were trimmed by 5 bases and 5 bases, with 13 bases remaining between them. The CDR3 DNA reads as TGTGCCAGCAGTATGACGGCAAGTCACAATGAGCAGTTCTTC. It codes for CASSMTASHNEQFF.

The genes are TRBV6-6 and TRBJ2-2; weak D call: TRBD1 (6 bases). This CDR3 has 15 amino acids. In germline, CDR1 is MNHNY, CDR2 SVGAGI (reference sequence). Trimming shortened V by 4 bases and J by 2 bases, and 11 bases separated the two germline ends. This CDR3 is CASSLGRGNTGELFF. CDR3 sequence (DNA): TGTGCCAGCAGTTTGGGCAGGGGCAACACCGGGGAGCTGTTTTTT.

The chain links TRBV18 to TRBJ2-2, with D tentatively TRBD2 (5 bases). The CDR3 is made up of 15 amino acids. Deletions cut 1 base from V and 2 bases from J, with 8 bases between. Germline loops: CDR1 KGHSH, CDR2 LQKENI. CDR3 residues: CASSPLAHNTGELFF. CDR3 coding DNA: TGTGCCAGCTCACCACTAGCGCATAACACCGGGGAGCTGTTTTTT.

The chain uses TRBV6-1 and TRBJ1-4; D gene ambiguous. CDR3 size: 16 residues. The V end was cut by 1 base, the J end by 0 bases, with 9 bases between. The germline CDR1 and CDR2 sequences are MNHNS and SASEGT. The CDR3 bases are TGTGCCAGCAGTGAAGGAGCGAGGGCAACTAATGAAAAACTGTTTTTT. It specifies CASSEGARATNEKLFF.